A single sample gave rise to the 13 T cell receptor beta chains below, sequenced in a study of T cell responses to AZD1222 COVID-19 vaccine. The table came from immunoSEQ multiplex PCR; TCRdb's copy has only in-frame clones and leaves some out. Of 200,000 to 250,000 clones in the sample, roughly 94% were seen once. This sample comprised peripheral blood, obtained 28 days after the second dose of the MenACWY control vaccine. These receptors came from an adult who received the MenACWY meningococcal vaccine as a control.

The rearrangement uses TRBV7-9 and TRBJ1-4; TRBD1 aligns across 7 bases. The CDR3 sequence is 17 residues long. The germline CDR1 and CDR2 sequences are SEHNR and FQNEAQ (reference sequence). After removal of 5 bases from V and 3 bases from J, the junction contained 12 bases not matched to a gene. CDR3 nucleotide sequence: TGTGCCAGCAGCGCAACGGGGAGGGGGCGTCCTAATGAAAAACTGTTTTTT. Its protein product is CASSATGRGRPNEKLFF.

The V gene is TRBV7-9, the J gene TRBJ1-4; tentatively, D is TRBD1 (5 bases). The CDR3 is 18 residues long. V lost 1 base and J 6 bases, leaving 21 bases between the germline ends. Per germline, CDR1 SEHNR and CDR2 FQNEAQ (reference sequence). The CDR3 sequence is CASSLVKGMTVIHEKLFF. In nucleotides, the CDR3 is TGTGCCAGCAGCTTAGTAAAGGGGATGACGGTAATACATGAAAAACTGTTTTTT.

The V gene is TRBV30, the J gene TRBJ1-2, with 7 bases aligning to TRBD1. This CDR3 has 13 amino acids. CDR1 is GTSNPN and CDR2 is SVGIG in the germline V gene (reference sequence). With V trimmed by 3 bases and J by 7 bases, 8 bases remained unmatched. The DNA of the CDR3 is TGTGCCTGGAGATTCGACAGGGTTTTTGGCTACACCTTC. Translation: CAWRFDRVFGYTF.

A single count supports this clone. V and J are TRBV7-8 and TRBJ2-1; 15 bases fit TRBD2. This CDR3 is built from 18 residues. With V trimmed by 1 base and J by 0 bases, 1 base remained unmatched. Looked up from germline, CDR1 is SGHVS and CDR2 is FQNEAQ. CDR3 DNA: TGTGCCAGCAGCTTAGGGGGACTAGCGGGGGGCTCCTACAATGAGCAGTTCTTC. Encoded protein: CASSLGGLAGGSYNEQFF.

The CDR3 sequence: CASSLGQTNTEAFF. The CDR3 coding sequence is TGTGCCAGCTCACTAGGACAGACGAACACTGAAGCTTTCTTT. V and J are TRBV18 and TRBJ1-1, with TRBD1 as a possible D gene (6 bases). This CDR3 has 14 residues. V lost 4 bases, J lost 1 base, and 10 bases lay in between. Germline assignment: CDR1 KGHSH and CDR2 LQKENI.

The V and J genes are TRBV28 and TRBJ1-5; D is possibly TRBD1 (6 bases). The CDR3 has 16 amino acids. Germline V gives CDR1 MDHEN, CDR2 SYDVKM. Trimming pared 6 bases from V and 4 bases from J, leaving 19 bases between. CDR3 bases: TGTGCCAGCAGCTGGGGGGGGGCCAGGGTAAATCAGCCCCAGCATTTT. Translation: CASSWGGARVNQPQHF.

This chain joins TRBV12-3 or TRBV12-4 and TRBJ2-1; D is unresolved. CDR3 length equals 13 residues. The V and J ends lost 7 bases and 4 bases respectively, with 11 bases between them. The CDR3 is CASTVGLYNEQFF. CDR3 nucleotide sequence: TGTGCCAGCACCGTCGGTCTATACAATGAGCAGTTCTTC.

This chain joins TRBV5-1 and TRBJ1-6; 8 nucleotides match TRBD1. Trimming cost V 3 bases and J 10 bases; bases outside gene matches: 9. Germline V lookup: CDR1 SGHRS, CDR2 YFSETQ. This CDR3 region has 15 residues. The CDR3 DNA is TGCGCCAGCAGCTACCAGGGGGCAATAGAGTCACCCCTCCACTTT. This sequence encodes CASSYQGAIESPLHF.

The chain recombines TRBV9 with TRBJ2-5; TRBD1 or TRBD2 may be the D gene (5 bases each). Per the germline V gene, CDR1 is SGDLS and CDR2 is YYNGEE. V gave up 4 bases and J gave up 5 bases, with 12 bases separating them. The CDR3 is 13 residues long. CDR3 amino acids: CASSRQGGETQYF. The CDR3 nucleotides are TGTGCCAGCAGCCGGCAGGGCGGGGAGACCCAGTACTTC.

The genes are TRBV9 and TRBJ1-2; D not resolved. Looked up from germline, CDR1 is SGDLS and CDR2 is YYNGEE. Trimming took 0 bases from V and 5 from J, leaving 14 bases between them. This CDR3 has 15 residues. The DNA of the CDR3 is TGTGCCAGCAGCGTAGGTAGGGAACGGTCTTATGGCTACACCTTC. It encodes CASSVGRERSYGYTF.

The CDR3 sequence is CASSLGSGGSIEQYF. The CDR3 DNA reads as TGTGCCAGCAGCTTAGGATCGGGGGGATCAATCGAGCAGTACTTC. This rearrangement joins TRBV13 to TRBJ2-7; 7 nucleotides match TRBD2. The CDR3 runs 15 residues. The ends lost 0 bases at V and 6 bases at J; junction bases unmatched: 8. Germline CDR1 reads PRHDT; CDR2 reads FYEKMQ (reference sequence).

This clone has just a few counts. This chain links TRBV7-3 with TRBJ2-7, with 8 bases that match TRBD1. Germline CDR1 and CDR2: SGHTA and FQGTGA. J gave up 0 bases and V 5 bases, and 6 bases lay outside the gene matches. This CDR3 is 15 amino acids long. The CDR3 DNA reads TGTGCCAGCAGCCCGGGACAGGCTAGCTCCTACGAGCAGTACTTC. Its protein product is CASSPGQASSYEQYF.

CDR3 amino acids: CASSSGQSDTQYF. CDR3 sequence (DNA): TGTGCCAGTAGCTCCGGACAATCCGATACGCAGTATTTT. V and J are TRBV19 and TRBJ2-3; TRBD1 might be the D (5 bases). Germline CDR1 is LNHDA and CDR2 is SQIVND (reference sequence). V gave up 6 bases and J gave up 6 bases, with 13 bases separating them. The CDR3 spans 13 residues.